This TCR beta chain appears in the sequencing data of a study of identical twins. Study outcomes and limitations: Twin sharing of out-of-frame TCR alpha was underestimated by models in monozygotic pairs. These conclusions were based on statistical analysis (cross-sectional, not following the same donors).

From germline, CDR1 is LNHNV and CDR2 YYDKDF (reference sequence). The CDR3 loop spans 12 amino acids. Trimming stripped 4 bases from V and 4 bases from J, with 8 bases between. This clonotype showed up just a few times. Its antigen is currently unknown. The cDNA had a unique molecular identifier and a template-switch universal primer site. TCRdb called the 5' RACE reads again in MiXCR, with one record for every CDR3 protein. The table includes approximately 220,000 distinct CDR3 sequences, 6% to 8% detected once. This sample also belongs to another study, concerning yellow fever vaccine responses in identical twins.

The TCR was taken from a woman under 30 in good health. The sample taken for sequencing was CD8+ T cells sorted from blood. The rearrangement links TRBV15 to TRBJ2-7, with D possibly TRBD2 on 5 matching bases. The CDR3 sequence: CATSKLEYEQYF. The CDR3 DNA sequence: TGTGCCACCAGCAAACTAGAATACGAGCAGTACTTC.